This TCR beta chain was sequenced in a study of T cells in lung cancer brain metastases. Overall study: Median interval between primary and brain metastasis samples was 300 to 450 days. Study findings and constraints: Brain metastases had fewer unique productive clones than primaries (median approximately 1,500 versus 4,500).

In the case of this clone: Its antigen is as yet unknown.

Profiling relied on immunoSEQ multiplex PCR, and the TCRdb table lists in-frame clones only, not all of them. Of about 3,500 clones in the sample, around 85% were seen once. The receptor was isolated from a woman aged 50 to 60 with non-small cell lung cancer. The source material was tumor tissue from the primary lung tumor.

The CDR3 reads CASTPPEGPRYGYTF. As DNA, the CDR3 is TGTGCCAGCACCCCCCCTGAGGGACCGCGATATGGCTACACCTTC. V usage is TRBV25-1 and J usage is TRBJ1-2; maybe TRBD1 (5 bases). Germline CDR1 reads MGHDK; CDR2 reads SYGVNS. Trimming stripped 7 bases from V and 5 bases from J, with 20 bases between. This CDR3 is built from 15 residues.